The 8 T cell receptor beta chains given below trace back to one sample, sequenced in a study of blood T cell repertoires in COVID-19. The protocol was immunoSEQ multiplex PCR, while the TCRdb copy is restricted to in-frame clones and leaves out a portion. The sample includes some 190,000 clones, around four fifths of them seen just once. The specimen sequenced was peripheral blood. These receptors were collected from a human donor in a cohort sampled during active COVID-19.

The genes are TRBV27 and TRBJ2-1; 11 bases are shared with TRBD2. J was trimmed by 7 bases and V by 7 bases; bases with no gene match: 18. This CDR3 has 18 amino acids. The V gene's germline CDR1 is MNHEY and CDR2 SMNVEV (reference sequence). The CDR3 sequence is CASTKSHFTSGGRNEQFF. In DNA, the CDR3 is TGTGCCAGCACCAAGTCCCACTTTACTAGCGGGGGTAGGAATGAGCAGTTCTTC.

This clone was observed a single time. V and J are TRBV5-5 and TRBJ1-3; D gene ambiguous. V was clipped by 5 bases and J by 5 bases, with 17 bases between them. The germline gives CDR1 SGHKS, CDR2 YYEKEE (reference sequence). The CDR3 is 15 residues long. The CDR3 is CASRDPGSLRNTIYF. The DNA of the CDR3 is TGTGCCAGCAGGGATCCCGGGTCGCTGAGAAACACCATATATTTT. The full variable domain, its missing parts supplied by reference TRBV5-5 and TRBJ1-3, is DAGVTQSPTHLIKTRGQQVTLRCSPISGHKSVSWYQQVLGQGPQFIFQYYEKEERGRGNFPDRFSARQFPNYSSELNVNALLLGDSALYLCASRDPGSLRNTIYFGEGSWLTVV.

This chain links TRBV6-5 with TRBJ1-6, with D uncertain. This CDR3 has 14 residues. Looked up from germline, CDR1 is MNHEY and CDR2 is SVGAGI. V shed 6 bases and J shed 6 bases, with 12 bases lying between them. Here the CDR3 DNA reads TGTGCCAGCAGCGGCCGGGATCGTAATTCACCCCTCCACTTT. It encodes CASSGRDRNSPLHF.

This clone showed up just a few times. The chain recombines TRBV5-6 with TRBJ1-1; TRBD1 is a possible D gene (6 bases). Germline CDR1 is SGHDT and CDR2 is YYEEEE. Trimming stripped 4 bases from V and 0 bases from J, with 19 bases between. This CDR3 contains 17 residues. The CDR3, as DNA: TGTGCCAGCAGCCCGGCGTGGGGGGGGCCCTTGAACACTGAAGCTTTCTTT. This encodes CASSPAWGGPLNTEAFF.

This chain uses TRBV29-1 with TRBJ2-1, with D possibly matching TRBD2 (5 bases). V gave up 4 bases and J gave up 0 bases, with 13 bases separating them. Per germline, CDR1 SQVTM and CDR2 ANQGSEA. The CDR3 is 15 residues long. DNA for the CDR3: TGCAGCGTTGGTGGCTCGGGGAGCTCCTACAATGAGCAGTTCTTC. Translated, it gives CSVGGSGSSYNEQFF.

The genes are TRBV19 and TRBJ2-2; no reliable D call. V was cut by 1 base and J by 3 bases, with 9 bases left in between. From germline, CDR1 is LNHDA and CDR2 SQIVND (reference sequence). This CDR3 region has 15 residues. The CDR3 DNA sequence: TGTGCCAGTAGTATAGGAACTACCTACACCGGGGAGCTGTTTTTT. Translating gives CASSIGTTYTGELFF.

The V call is TRBV9, the J call TRBJ2-1; 13 bases line up with TRBD2. The V gene end was trimmed by 2 bases and the J gene end by 7 bases; junction bases not matched to a gene: 0. The germline gives CDR1 SGDLS, CDR2 YYNGEE. CDR3 length equals 14 residues. The CDR3 coding sequence is TGTGCCAGCAGCGTGACTAGCGGGAGGAATGAGCAGTTCTTC. Its translation is CASSVTSGRNEQFF.

The chain employs TRBV4-1 and TRBJ1-2; D is undetermined. The germline V and J ends were trimmed by 1 base and 10 bases, with 16 bases remaining between them. Germline loops: CDR1 MGHRA, CDR2 YSYEKL. The length of the CDR3 is 14 residues. Here the CDR3 reads CASSQVVATLIYTF. The CDR3 coding sequence is TGCGCCAGCAGCCAAGTAGTAGCGACCCTCATCTACACCTTC.